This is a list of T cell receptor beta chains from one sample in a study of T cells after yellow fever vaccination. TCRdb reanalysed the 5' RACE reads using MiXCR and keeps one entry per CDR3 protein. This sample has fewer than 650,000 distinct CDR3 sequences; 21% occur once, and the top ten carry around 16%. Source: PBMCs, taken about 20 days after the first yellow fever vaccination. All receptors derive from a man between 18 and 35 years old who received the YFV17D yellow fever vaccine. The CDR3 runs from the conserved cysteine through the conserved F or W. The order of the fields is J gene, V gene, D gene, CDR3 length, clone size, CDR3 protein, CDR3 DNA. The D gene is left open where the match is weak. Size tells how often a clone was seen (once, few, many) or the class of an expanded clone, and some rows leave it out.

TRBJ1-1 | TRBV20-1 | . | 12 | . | CSARVGNTEAFF | TGCAGTGCTAGAGTGGGGAACACTGAAGCTTTCTTT
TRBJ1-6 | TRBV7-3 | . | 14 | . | CASSFRAYNSPLHF | TGTGCCAGCAGCTTCCGGGCCTATAATTCACCCCTCCACTTT
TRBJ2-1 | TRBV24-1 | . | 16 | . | CATSDLGQSTYNEQFF | TGTGCCACCAGTGATCTAGGACAGTCCACCTACAATGAGCAGTTCTTC
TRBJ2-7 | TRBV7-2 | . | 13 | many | CASSFAGSYEQYF | TGTGCCAGCAGCTTCGCAGGCTCCTACGAGCAGTACTTC
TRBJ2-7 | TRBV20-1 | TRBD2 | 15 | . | CSARAAEGGAYEQYF | TGCAGTGCTAGAGCTGCGGAGGGAGGGGCCTACGAGCAGTACTTC
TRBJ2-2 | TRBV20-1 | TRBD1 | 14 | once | CSAKRQGAAGELFF | TGCAGTGCTAAAAGACAGGGGGCTGCCGGGGAGCTGTTTTTT
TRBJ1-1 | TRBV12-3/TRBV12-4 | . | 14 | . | CASSFDIMNTEAFF | TGTGCCAGCAGTTTCGACATTATGAACACTGAAGCTTTCTTT
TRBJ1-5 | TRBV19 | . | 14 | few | CASSMGGVWQPQHF | TGTGCCAGTAGTATGGGAGGGGTTTGGCAGCCCCAGCATTTT
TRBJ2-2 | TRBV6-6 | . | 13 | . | CATRAGDSGELFF | TGTGCCACCCGGGCAGGGGATAGCGGGGAGCTGTTTTTT
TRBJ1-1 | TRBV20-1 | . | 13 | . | CSAGDLMNTEAFF | TGCAGTGCTGGGGACTTAATGAACACTGAAGCTTTCTTT
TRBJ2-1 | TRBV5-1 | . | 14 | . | CASSLEGAHNEQFF | TGCGCCAGCTCCTTGGAGGGGGCGCACAATGAGCAGTTCTTC
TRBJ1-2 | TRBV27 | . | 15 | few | CASSLLGPQFGGYTF | TGTGCCAGCAGTTTGTTAGGACCCCAGTTTGGTGGCTACACCTTC
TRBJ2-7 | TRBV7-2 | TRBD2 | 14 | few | CASSPQSGGYEQYF | TGTGCCAGCAGCCCTCAGAGCGGGGGGTACGAGCAGTACTTC
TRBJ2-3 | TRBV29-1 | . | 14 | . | CSVALGGVRDTQYF | TGCAGCGTCGCCCTAGGAGGGGTCCGAGATACGCAGTATTTT
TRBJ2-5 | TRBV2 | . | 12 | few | CASRRLQETQYF | TGTGCCAGCAGAAGGCTCCAAGAGACCCAGTACTTC
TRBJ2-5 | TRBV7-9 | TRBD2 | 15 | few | CASSLASGGGETQYF | TGTGCCAGCAGCTTAGCCTCGGGGGGAGGAGAGACCCAGTACTTC
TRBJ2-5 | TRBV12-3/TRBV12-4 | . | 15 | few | CASAKHGGSGETQYF | TGTGCCAGCGCAAAACACGGAGGATCTGGAGAGACCCAGTACTTC
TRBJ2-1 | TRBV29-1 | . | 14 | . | CSVDRGRKFNEQFF | TGCAGCGTTGACCGAGGGCGGAAATTCAATGAGCAGTTCTTC
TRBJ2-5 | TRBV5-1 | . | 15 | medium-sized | CASSWRGTRQETQYF | TGCGCCAGCAGCTGGAGAGGGACGCGTCAAGAGACCCAGTACTTC
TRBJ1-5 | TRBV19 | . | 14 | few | CASSVPLAGKPQHF | TGTGCCAGTAGTGTCCCGCTTGCCGGGAAGCCCCAGCATTTT
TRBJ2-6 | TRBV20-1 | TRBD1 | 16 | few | CSARQGAYSGANVLTF | TGCAGTGCCAGACAGGGGGCCTACTCTGGGGCCAACGTCCTGACTTTC
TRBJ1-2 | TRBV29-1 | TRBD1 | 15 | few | CSVEPTDGQGEGYTF | TGCAGCGTTGAACCAACCGACGGACAGGGCGAGGGCTACACCTTC
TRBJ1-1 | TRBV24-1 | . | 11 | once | CATKGGGEAFF | TGTGCCACCAAAGGAGGGGGTGAAGCTTTCTTT
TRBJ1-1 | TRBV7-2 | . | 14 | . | CVSSLGLMNTEAFF | TGTGTCAGCAGTCTAGGACTGATGAACACTGAAGCTTTCTTT
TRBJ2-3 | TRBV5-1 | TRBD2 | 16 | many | CASSLGASGVTDTQYF | TGCGCCAGCAGCTTGGGGGCTAGCGGGGTCACAGATACGCAGTATTTT
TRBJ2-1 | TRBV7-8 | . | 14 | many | CASSLGSSYNEQFF | TGTGCCAGCAGCTTGGGTAGCTCCTACAATGAGCAGTTCTTC
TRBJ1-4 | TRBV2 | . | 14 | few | CASRPVSTNEKLFF | TGTGCCAGCAGGCCAGTGTCAACTAATGAAAAACTGTTTTTT
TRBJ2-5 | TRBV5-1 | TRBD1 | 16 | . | CASSLGQGAPQETQYF | TGCGCCAGCAGCTTAGGACAGGGGGCTCCCCAAGAGACCCAGTACTTC
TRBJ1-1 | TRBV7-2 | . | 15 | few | CASSPWTQVNTEAFF | TGTGCCAGCAGCCCTTGGACCCAGGTGAACACTGAAGCTTTCTTT
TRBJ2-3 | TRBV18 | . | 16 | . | CASSPRTGWSTDTQYF | TGTGCCAGCTCACCACGAACAGGGTGGAGCACAGATACGCAGTATTTT
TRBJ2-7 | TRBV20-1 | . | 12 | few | CSARGSAYEQYF | TGCAGTGCTAGAGGCTCAGCCTACGAGCAGTACTTC
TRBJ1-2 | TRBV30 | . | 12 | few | CAWSGVDYGYTF | TGTGCCTGGAGTGGGGTCGACTATGGCTACACCTTC
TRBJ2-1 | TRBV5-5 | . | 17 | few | CASSLRVAASSYNEQFF | TGTGCCAGCAGCTTGAGGGTAGCGGCCAGCTCCTACAATGAGCAGTTCTTC
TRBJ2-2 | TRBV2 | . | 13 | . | CASSGTYDEELFF | TGTGCCAGCAGTGGGACATACGACGAAGAGCTGTTTTTT
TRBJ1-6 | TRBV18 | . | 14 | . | CASSPETGNSPLHF | TGTGCCAGCTCACCGGAGACAGGAAATTCACCCCTCCACTTT
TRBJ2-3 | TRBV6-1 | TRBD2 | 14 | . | CATQTSGHTDTQYF | TGTGCCACCCAGACTAGCGGGCACACAGATACGCAGTATTTT
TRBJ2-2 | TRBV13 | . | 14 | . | CASSSAGDTGELFF | TGTGCCAGCAGCTCCGCCGGGGACACCGGGGAGCTGTTTTTT
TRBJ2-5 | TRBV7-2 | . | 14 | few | CASTPQASQETQYF | TGTGCCAGCACCCCCCAGGCCTCTCAAGAGACCCAGTACTTC
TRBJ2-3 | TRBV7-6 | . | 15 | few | CASSSRGGGLDTQYF | TGTGCCAGCAGCTCCAGGGGGGGGGGTTTAGATACGCAGTATTTT
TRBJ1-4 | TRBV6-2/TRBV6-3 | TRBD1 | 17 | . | CASSHQTGKSSNEKLFF | TGTGCCAGCAGTCACCAGACAGGGAAGAGCTCAAATGAAAAACTGTTTTTT
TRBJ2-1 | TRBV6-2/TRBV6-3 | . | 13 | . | CASRPGRSGEQFF | TGTGCCAGCAGACCGGGCCGCAGCGGTGAGCAGTTCTTC
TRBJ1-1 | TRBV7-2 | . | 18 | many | CASSFTGRKSIMNTEAFF | TGTGCCAGCAGCTTCACAGGGCGCAAATCCATCATGAACACTGAAGCTTTCTTT
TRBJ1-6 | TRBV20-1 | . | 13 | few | CSAPGPYNSPLHF | TGCAGTGCTCCGGGCCCCTATAATTCACCCCTCCACTTT